This entry lists 25 T cell receptor beta chains sequenced from one sample in a study of PD-L1 blockade in urothelial cancer. Time point meaning: peripheral blood 6 weeks after treatment start. Libraries were prepared by immunoSEQ multiplex PCR; TCRdb keeps only in-frame clonotypes and omits some of them. The table shows tens of thousands of clones, with about 85% occurring only once. The sample consisted of PBMCs, taken around atezolizumab (anti-PD-L1) treatment. All receptors come from a man in his sixties or seventies with urothelial cancer.

This chain joins TRBV20-1 and TRBJ2-1; D gene uncertain. Trimming took 5 bases from V and 9 from J, leaving 11 bases between them. The germline CDR1 and CDR2 sequences are DFQATT and SNEGSKA (reference sequence). CDR3 size: 11 residues. The DNA of the CDR3 is TGCAGTGCTTCTAGGTCAATTGAGCAGTTCTTC. Translating gives CSASRSIEQFF.

CDR3 nucleotides: TGTGCCAGCAGCCCTAGGTTTACAATGGGCACTGAAGCTTTCTTT. Residues: CASSPRFTMGTEAFF. The rearrangement uses TRBV7-9 and TRBJ1-1; no firm D call. Germline lookup yields CDR1 SEHNR and CDR2 FQNEAQ (reference sequence). CDR3 length: 15 amino acids. Trimming pared 5 bases from V and 4 bases from J, leaving 17 bases between.

This clone came up a few times. The chain joins TRBV2 to TRBJ2-7; D unclear. V was clipped by 0 bases and J by 5 bases, with 14 bases between them. The CDR3 spans 15 residues. The germline V gene has CDR1 SNHLY and CDR2 FYNNEI. The CDR3 coding sequence is TGTGCCAGCAGTGAAGCAACGCCTCGGTTCGACGAGCAGTACTTC. This sequence encodes CASSEATPRFDEQYF.

This chain joins TRBV5-5 and TRBJ2-1; 8 nucleotides match TRBD2. Germline V lookup: CDR1 SGHKS, CDR2 YYEKEE (reference sequence). The V and J ends lost 1 base and 5 bases, in that order; junction bases with no gene match: 5. The CDR3 is made up of 15 amino acids. CDR3 in DNA: TGTGCCAGCAGCTTGAGACTAGCGAGCGACAATGAGCAGTTCTTC. Translating it yields CASSLRLASDNEQFF.

The chain combines TRBV28 with TRBJ2-1, with a possible D match to TRBD2 (6 bases). Trimming shortened V by 5 bases and J by 4 bases, and 12 bases separated the two germline ends. The CDR3 has 14 amino acids. Germline V gene data show CDR1 as MDHEN and CDR2 as SYDVKM. The CDR3, as DNA: TGTGCCAGCAGTCCCCCTAGCGAGTACAATGAGCAGTTCTTC. Amino acid sequence: CASSPPSEYNEQFF.

The chain links TRBV7-8 to TRBJ1-1; 8 nucleotides agree with TRBD1. The CDR3 extends over 16 amino acids. Losses at the gene ends were 3 bases for V and 5 bases for J; bases not matched to a gene: 11. The germline V gene has CDR1 SGHVS and CDR2 FQNEAQ. The CDR3 reads CASSLGGRGRRTEAFF. The CDR3 DNA reads as TGTGCCAGCAGCTTGGGGGGCAGGGGGCGGAGAACTGAAGCTTTCTTT.

The rearrangement links TRBV6-6 to TRBJ1-2; 7 bases line up with TRBD1. This CDR3 comprises 14 residues. CDR1 and CDR2 (germline): MNHNY, SVGAGI (reference sequence). With 5 bases clipped from V and 0 bases from J, the junction kept 3 bases outside the gene matches. CDR3 bases: TGTGCCAGCAGTCACAGGGGCGCTAACTATGGCTACACCTTC. This translates into CASSHRGANYGYTF.

The chain has TRBV6-1 and TRBJ2-7; 8 nucleotides agree with TRBD1. The CDR3 is 13 amino acids. V trimming: 11 bases; J trimming: 1 base; junction bases outside the gene matches: 7. Germline V lookup: CDR1 MNHNS, CDR2 SASEGT. In nucleotides, the CDR3 is TGTGCCGGGGGGACAGGCCCTTCCTACGAGCAGTACTTC. Encoded protein: CAGGTGPSYEQYF.

The CDR3 is CSVGVAGGETQYF. Here the CDR3 DNA reads TGCAGCGTTGGGGTAGCGGGAGGGGAGACCCAGTACTTC. The genes are TRBV29-1 and TRBJ2-5; 11 nucleotides line up with TRBD2. Germline lookup yields CDR1 SQVTM and CDR2 ANQGSEA. V dropped 4 bases and J dropped 5; count of bases not matched to a gene: 3. This CDR3 region has 13 residues. Complete variable domain (other parts from reference TRBV29-1 and TRBJ2-5): SAVISQKPSRDICQRGTSLTIQCQVDSQVTMMFWYRQQPGQSLTLIATANQGSEATYESGFVIDKFPISRPNLTFSTLTVSNMSPEDSSIYLCSVGVAGGETQYFGPGTRLLVL.

This rearrangement joins TRBV2 to TRBJ2-7; 7 bases are shared with TRBD2. The CDR3 sequence is 15 residues long. Germline CDR1 is SNHLY and CDR2 is FYNNEI. Trimming at V came to 1 base and at J to 2 bases, leaving 5 bases not matched to a gene. In nucleotides, the CDR3 is TGTGCCAGCAGTGAAGTGGCTAGCGGAACCTACGAGCAGTACTTC. It encodes CASSEVASGTYEQYF.

The DNA of the CDR3 is TGCGCCAGCAGCCCTCGTCCGGGACTAGAAATACGAAATGAGCAGTTCTTC. The encoded protein is CASSPRPGLEIRNEQFF. This chain connects TRBV4-1 to TRBJ2-1; 8 bases map to TRBD2. V shed 4 bases and J 7 bases; nucleotides not matched to a gene: 15. The CDR3 has 17 residues. From germline, CDR1 is MGHRA and CDR2 YSYEKL.

This chain links TRBV5-4 with TRBJ2-3, with 8 positions matching TRBD2. The CDR3 totals 15 residues. Germline V CDR1 and CDR2: SGHNT, YYREEE (reference sequence). Losses at the gene ends were 5 bases for V and 3 bases for J; bases not matched to a gene: 8. The CDR3 nucleotides are TGTGCCAGCAGACCCAGCGGGAGTAGAACAGATACGCAGTATTTT. Its translation is CASRPSGSRTDTQYF.

The chain joins TRBV5-4 to TRBJ2-6; 15 bases map to TRBD2. The CDR3 runs to 18 residues. The V gene end was trimmed by 4 bases and the J gene end by 2 bases; junction bases not matched to a gene: 4. Germline V gene sequence: CDR1 SGHNT, CDR2 YYREEE (reference sequence). CDR3 region: CASSPGLAGGAGANVLTF. The CDR3 DNA follows: TGTGCCAGCAGCCCAGGACTAGCGGGAGGGGCTGGGGCCAACGTCCTGACTTTC.

J is TRBJ2-2 and V is TRBV5-6, with TRBD1 identical over 7 bases. The germline V gene has CDR1 SGHDT and CDR2 YYEEEE. V dropped 2 bases and J dropped 5; count of bases not matched to a gene: 12. This CDR3 is built from 17 residues. The CDR3 sequence: CASSLYGQEAETGELFF. DNA of the CDR3: TGTGCCAGCAGCTTATACGGACAGGAGGCGGAGACCGGGGAGCTGTTTTTT.

The chain carries TRBV29-1 and TRBJ2-1; 11 nucleotides agree with TRBD2. This CDR3 contains 16 residues. Per the germline V gene, CDR1 is SQVTM and CDR2 is ANQGSEA. V was clipped by 5 bases and J by 3 bases; unmatched bases: 9. Written as DNA, the CDR3 is TGCAGCGTTTCTGTAGCGGGAGGGGGAGTCTACAATGAGCAGTTCTTC. It translates to CSVSVAGGGVYNEQFF.

V gene TRBV6-5 combines with J gene TRBJ2-7, with TRBD2 matching over 12 bases. The CDR3 runs 15 residues. The junction had 9 bases not matched to a gene; V was cut back by 6 bases and J by 6 bases. The V gene's germline CDR1 is MNHEY and CDR2 SVGAGI. CDR3 sequence (DNA): TGTGCCAGCAGGAAGATGCCGGGACTAGCGGGCGAGCAGTACTTC. This gives the protein CASRKMPGLAGEQYF.

This sequence joins TRBV4-2 and TRBJ1-1; no clear D. Per germline, CDR1 LGHNA and CDR2 YNFKEQ. Trimming left V 1 base short and J 0 bases short, with 6 bases between. CDR3 length: 14 residues. This CDR3 is CASSQGSMNTEAFF. The CDR3 bases are TGTGCCAGCAGCCAAGGGAGTATGAACACTGAAGCTTTCTTT.

V is TRBV10-2 and J is TRBJ2-2, with a tentative D call TRBD1 (5 bases). The CDR3 has 13 residues. V was clipped by 7 bases and J by 4 bases, with 10 bases between them. Germline CDR1 is WSHSY and CDR2 is SAAADI. CDR3 DNA: TGCGCCAGCATGACAGAAGTCACCGGGGAGCTGTTTTTT. This gives the protein CASMTEVTGELFF.

V usage is TRBV27 and J usage is TRBJ1-2, with D perhaps matching TRBD1 (5 bases). V was pared by 6 bases and J by 3 bases, with 11 bases between. From germline, CDR1 is MNHEY and CDR2 SMNVEV (reference sequence). CDR3 length: 13 residues. This chain's CDR3 is CASSPRAHYGYTF. In DNA form, the CDR3 reads TGTGCCAGCAGCCCCAGGGCCCACTATGGCTACACCTTC.

The genes are TRBV30 and TRBJ1-1, with 11 positions matching TRBD1. The CDR3 has 14 amino acids. V lost 3 bases, J lost 5 bases, and 5 bases stayed unmatched. In germline, CDR1 is GTSNPN, CDR2 SVGIG (reference sequence). CDR3 region: CAWSRDRGVTEAFF. The CDR3 DNA is TGTGCCTGGAGCCGGGACAGGGGGGTGACTGAAGCTTTCTTT.

The V and J genes are TRBV4-2 and TRBJ2-7; 9 bases fit TRBD2. Germline V lookup: CDR1 LGHNA, CDR2 YNFKEQ. V lost 1 base and J lost 7; bases outside the gene matches: 14. CDR3 length equals 17 residues. CDR3 amino acids: CASSQVRMVAGVWEQYF. CDR3 coding DNA: TGTGCCAGCAGCCAAGTTAGGATGGTAGCGGGAGTCTGGGAGCAGTACTTC.

The chain uses TRBV12-5 and TRBJ2-3; D is ambiguous. CDR1 is LGHNT, CDR2 FRNRAP, per germline. The CDR3 extends over 13 amino acids. Between the trimmed V and J ends, which lost 1 base and 6 bases, there was a span of 8 bases. CDR3: CASGLDTRDTQYF. As DNA, the CDR3 is TGTGCTAGTGGTTTGGATACGCGGGATACGCAGTATTTT.

The CDR3 DNA sequence: TGTGCCAGTAGTATGGGCAGGGGACCCAATCAGCCCCAGCATTTT. It encodes CASSMGRGPNQPQHF. V gene TRBV19 combines with J gene TRBJ1-5, with a weak D call TRBD1 (6 bases). CDR1 and CDR2 from the germline V gene are LNHDA and SQIVND (reference sequence). Between the trimmed V and J ends, which lost 3 bases and 3 bases, there was a span of 12 bases. This CDR3 has 15 amino acids.

The chain joins TRBV29-1 to TRBJ1-2; 9 nucleotides match TRBD1. The CDR3 covers 13 residues. V shed 4 bases and J 8 bases; nucleotides not matched to a gene: 8. The germline gives CDR1 SQVTM, CDR2 ANQGSEA. As DNA, the CDR3 is TGCAGCGTTGCGGGACAGGGAATGAGCGGCTACACCTTC. This codes for CSVAGQGMSGYTF. Full variable domain (outside the CDR3, taken from reference TRBV29-1 and TRBJ1-2): SAVISQKPSRDICQRGTSLTIQCQVDSQVTMMFWYRQQPGQSLTLIATANQGSEATYESGFVIDKFPISRPNLTFSTLTVSNMSPEDSSIYLCSVAGQGMSGYTFGSGTRLTVV.

J is TRBJ2-7 and V is TRBV21-1; the D call TRBD2 from the table was never checked on the DNA. TRBV21-1 is given as a pseudogene. This CDR3 spans 15 amino acids. CDR3 region: CASSNGWLARLEQYF. CDR3 bases: TGTGCCAGCAGCAACGGGTGGCTAGCGCGTCTCGAGCAGTACTTC.